These T cell receptor beta chains were read from a single sample in a study of cytomegalovirus exposure and HLA in healthy donors. Clones were sequenced by immunoSEQ multiplex PCR, and TCRdb holds only the in-frame ones, with some missing. The table records some 110,000 clones, roughly two thirds of them present only once. The sample consisted of PBMCs. These receptors were collected from a woman aged 25 to 39 in good health and CMV-seronegative. CDR3s include the opening cysteine and the closing phenylalanine or tryptophan. The D gene is left open where the match is weak. Expanded clones are given a class, and other clones once, few, many or no size at all.

clone_size	v_call	d_call	j_call	cdr3_nt	cdr3_aa
NA	TRBV18	NA	TRBJ2-1	TGTGCCAGCTCTCATCCGGACCAGGGGGGTCATGAGCAGTTCTTC	CASSHPDQGGHEQFF
NA	TRBV6-6	TRBD1	TRBJ1-3	TGTGCCAGCAGCTGGGACAGGGGGCGCGGAAACACCATATATTTT	CASSWDRGRGNTIYF
NA	TRBV19	TRBD1	TRBJ1-5	TGTGCCAGTACCCCAGACAGGGATCAGCCCCAGCATTTT	CASTPDRDQPQHF
NA	TRBV11-3	TRBD2	TRBJ2-1	TGTGCCAGCAGCGGACCCGGGACTAGCGAAGGTTACAATGAGCAGTTCTTC	CASSGPGTSEGYNEQFF
NA	TRBV12-5	TRBD1	TRBJ2-7	TGTGCTAGTGCCCAAGACAGGGCCTACGAGCAGTACTTC	CASAQDRAYEQYF
few	TRBV2	NA	TRBJ1-5	TGTGCCAGCAGTCTTCTAGGACAGAGCAATCAGCCCCAGCATTTT	CASSLLGQSNQPQHF
NA	TRBV4-1	NA	TRBJ2-1	TGCGCCAGCAGCCAAGAGAGGACTCGGCAGTTCTTC	CASSQERTRQFF
NA	TRBV7-3	TRBD2	TRBJ2-5	TGTGCCAGCAGCTTAACTCCTAGCGGGAGGGCCGGAGAGACCCAGTACTTC	CASSLTPSGRAGETQYF
NA	TRBV2	TRBD1	TRBJ1-1	TGTGCCAGCAGAGACAGGGGCGTCGCTGAAGCTTTCTTT	CASRDRGVAEAFF
NA	TRBV27	TRBD1	TRBJ1-2	TGTGCCAGCAGTTGGGCCGGGACAGGGAACGGCTACACCTTC	CASSWAGTGNGYTF
NA	TRBV5-6	TRBD2	TRBJ2-3	TGTGCCAGCAGACTAGCGGGACTACCCCGGAATACGCAGTATTTT	CASRLAGLPRNTQYF
NA	TRBV18	TRBD1	TRBJ2-7	TGTGCCAGCACCGCCGGGACAGGGCCCTACGAGCAGTACTTC	CASTAGTGPYEQYF
NA	TRBV5-1	TRBD1	TRBJ1-1	TGCGCCAGCAGCTTTGCGGACAGGAGTCCTGAGGCTTTCTTT	CASSFADRSPEAFF
NA	TRBV6-5	TRBD1	TRBJ1-2	TGTGCCAGCAGTTACTCGGGACAGGGGCAAGTTGGCTACACCTTC	CASSYSGQGQVGYTF
NA	TRBV5-1	TRBD2	TRBJ2-3	TGCGCCAGCAGCTTGGATCGGAGGGCACTAGCGGGAATGGATACGCAGTATTTT	CASSLDRRALAGMDTQYF
NA	TRBV7-8	TRBD2	TRBJ2-5	TGTGCCAGCAGCTCGGGACTAGCGGGGAAGAACCCCCAAGAGACCCAGTACTTC	CASSSGLAGKNPQETQYF
NA	TRBV28	TRBD1	TRBJ1-2	TGTGCCAGCAGCCCCGGGACAGGGGGCTATGGCTACACCTTC	CASSPGTGGYGYTF
NA	TRBV15	TRBD1	TRBJ2-1	TGTGCCACCAGCAATCCCAGGGGGATCAGTGAGCAGTTCTTC	CATSNPRGISEQFF
NA	TRBV28	NA	TRBJ1-4	TGTGCCAGCAGGGCGAGGCGGCTTAATGAAAAACTGTTTTTT	CASRARRLNEKLFF
NA	TRBV28	TRBD1	TRBJ1-1	TGTGCCAGCAGAACAGGGGCCGAAGCTTTCTTT	CASRTGAEAFF
few	TRBV9	TRBD1	TRBJ1-1	TGTGCCAGCAGCGTGACAGGGAACGTGGCCACTGAAGCTTTCTTT	CASSVTGNVATEAFF
NA	TRBV27	TRBD1	TRBJ2-7	TGTGCCAGCAGTATTTCCGGGACAGGGATGACCTACGAGCAGTACTTC	CASSISGTGMTYEQYF
NA	TRBV7-9	TRBD2	TRBJ2-1	TGTGCCAGCAGCTTAGTTACTCCGTGGACTAGCGGGCATTACAATGAGCAGTTCTTC	CASSLVTPWTSGHYNEQFF
NA	TRBV5-6	TRBD1	TRBJ1-2	TGTGCCAGCAGCTTGTCCCCGACAGGGGGCTATGGCTACACCTTC	CASSLSPTGGYGYTF
NA	TRBV7-8	TRBD2	TRBJ2-7	TGTGCCAGCAGCTTAGAGGGCTTAGAGCTAGCGGGACTCTACGAGCAGTACTTC	CASSLEGLELAGLYEQYF
NA	TRBV7-2	NA	TRBJ1-2	TGTGCCAGCAGCCCTGTTGTGGGGCCACATGGCTACACCTTC	CASSPVVGPHGYTF
once	TRBV28	TRBD1	TRBJ1-4	TGTGCCAGCAGTAACAGGGGAACTAATGAAAAACTGTTTTTT	CASSNRGTNEKLFF
NA	TRBV28	TRBD1	TRBJ1-2	TGTGCCAGCAATCCGGGACAGACAGGGGGCTACACCTTC	CASNPGQTGGYTF
once	TRBV27	NA	TRBJ2-1	TGTGCCAGCAGTCTTAGTAACAATGAGCAGTTCTTC	CASSLSNNEQFF
few	TRBV14	NA	TRBJ2-2	TGTGCCAGCAGCCAAGTTATCAATCCGGGATGGGACACCGGGGAGCTGTTTTTT	CASSQVINPGWDTGELFF
NA	TRBV5-1	NA	TRBJ1-1	TGCGCCAGCAGCTTGGACAGTGAGGGCACTGAAGCTTTCTTT	CASSLDSEGTEAFF
NA	TRBV27	TRBD2	TRBJ2-3	TGTGCCAGCAGTTTCGGACTAGCGGGAGGGCCAGATACGCAGTATTTT	CASSFGLAGGPDTQYF
NA	TRBV29-1	TRBD1	TRBJ2-7	TGCAGCGTTGCGAACACAGGGGGCGAGCAGTACTTC	CSVANTGGEQYF
NA	TRBV6-1	NA	TRBJ2-3	TGTGCCAGCCTTACACCGGGACATTTTCCAGATACGCAGTATTTT	CASLTPGHFPDTQYF
NA	TRBV7-2	TRBD1	TRBJ2-7	TGTGCCAGCAGCTTAGGGACAGGGCTTAATCAGTTCTACGAGCAGTACTTC	CASSLGTGLNQFYEQYF
NA	TRBV27	NA	TRBJ1-2	TGTGCCACCAGACAAGGGACACCCTATGGCTACACCTTC	CATRQGTPYGYTF